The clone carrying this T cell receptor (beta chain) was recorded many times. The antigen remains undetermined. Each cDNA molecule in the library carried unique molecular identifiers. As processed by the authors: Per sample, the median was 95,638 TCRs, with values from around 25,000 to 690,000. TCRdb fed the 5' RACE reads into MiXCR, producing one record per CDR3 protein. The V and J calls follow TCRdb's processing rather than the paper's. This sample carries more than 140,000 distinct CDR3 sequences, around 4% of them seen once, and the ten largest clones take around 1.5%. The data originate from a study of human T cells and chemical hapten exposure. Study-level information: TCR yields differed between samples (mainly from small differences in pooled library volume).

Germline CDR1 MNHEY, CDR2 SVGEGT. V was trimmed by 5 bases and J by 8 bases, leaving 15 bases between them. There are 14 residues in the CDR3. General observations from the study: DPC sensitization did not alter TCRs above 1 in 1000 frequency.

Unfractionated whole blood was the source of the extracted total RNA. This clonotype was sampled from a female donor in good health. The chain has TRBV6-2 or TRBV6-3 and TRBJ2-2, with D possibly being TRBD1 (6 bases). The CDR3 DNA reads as TGTGCCAGCAGTCCGGGACAAGCGACTGGGGAGCTGTTTTTT. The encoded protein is CASSPGQATGELFF.